Below, 22 T cell receptor beta chains from the same sample are listed, as sequenced in a study of blood T cell repertoires in COVID-19. Data came from immunoSEQ multiplex PCR; TCRdb stores just in-frame clones and leaves some out. This table holds more than 150,000 clones, 78% found once. The sample comprised peripheral blood. These receptor sequences come from a woman of 80 years or more with active or convalescent COVID-19.

This rearrangement joins TRBV28 to TRBJ1-2, with 9 bases aligning to TRBD1. Germline V gene data show CDR1 as MDHEN and CDR2 as SYDVKM. The V segment lost 5 bases and the J segment 2 bases; nucleotides outside the gene matches: 9. The CDR3 totals 16 residues. CDR3 in amino acids: CASSPFLDRGNYGYTF. DNA for the CDR3: TGTGCCAGCAGTCCCTTCCTCGACAGGGGGAACTATGGCTACACCTTC.

As regards this clone: At one boundary the junction diverges from the germline segment, which might be a read error. The chain joins TRBV30 to TRBJ1-5; the match to TRBD1 covers 8 bases. The CDR3 sequence is 11 residues long. Germline CDR1 and CDR2: GTSNPN and SVGIG (reference sequence). The CDR3 DNA reads TGTGCCTGGAGTGTGACAGGGGCCCAACATTTT. This translates into CAWSVTGAQHF. The complete variable domain, with remaining parts taken from reference TRBV30 and TRBJ1-5, reads SQTIHQWPATLVQPVGSPLSLECTVEGTSNPNLYWYRQAAGRGLQLLFYSVGIGQISSEVPQNLSASRPQDRQFILSSKKLLLSDSGFYLCAWSVTGAQHFGDGTRLSIL.

V and J are TRBV5-4 and TRBJ1-3, with 10 nucleotides matching TRBD1. The CDR3 extends over 17 amino acids. The J segment lost 3 bases and the V segment lost 4 bases, leaving 10 bases of the junction unmatched. Germline V gene sequence: CDR1 SGHNT, CDR2 YYREEE (reference sequence). CDR3 bases: TGTGCCAGCAGCATCTCCGGGACAGGGGTCGATGGAAACACCATATATTTT. Translating it yields CASSISGTGVDGNTIYF. Supplemented by reference TRBV5-4 and TRBJ1-3, the full variable domain reads ETGVTQSPTHLIKTRGQQVTLRCSSQSGHNTVSWYQQALGQGPQFIFQYYREEENGRGNFPPRFSGLQFPNYSSELNVNALELDDSALYLCASSISGTGVDGNTIYFGEGSWLTVV.

This sequence joins TRBV5-1 and TRBJ2-4; D unclear. CDR1 is SGHRS and CDR2 is YFSETQ in the germline V gene. Trimming pared 3 bases from V and 3 bases from J, leaving 13 bases between. This CDR3 contains 15 residues. The CDR3 DNA follows: TGCGCCAGCAGCTCCGGTTCCTCAGGCAAAAACATTCAGTACTTC. It translates to CASSSGSSGKNIQYF.

The rearrangement links TRBV5-4 to TRBJ2-1; D ambiguous. The CDR3 runs 12 residues. CDR1 is SGHNT and CDR2 is YYREEE in the germline V gene (reference sequence). Trimming cost V 3 bases and J 10 bases, with 11 bases left between them. The CDR3 loop reads CASSSTVGEQFF. As DNA, the CDR3 is TGTGCCAGCAGCTCGACCGTCGGGGAGCAGTTCTTC.

This rearrangement joins TRBV7-8 to TRBJ1-2; 7 bases align to TRBD1. The V gene end was trimmed by 5 bases and the J gene end by 4 bases; junction bases not matched to a gene: 16. The CDR3 spans 17 residues. Germline assignment: CDR1 SGHVS and CDR2 FQNEAQ. CDR3 in DNA: TGTGCCAGCAGCCTCCGGGACAGCGCCTCCCTAGGCTATGGCTACACCTTC. Translating it yields CASSLRDSASLGYGYTF.

The chain recombines TRBV7-6 with TRBJ2-2, with 10 bases that match TRBD1. Germline V gene sequence: CDR1 SGHVS, CDR2 FNYEAQ. The CDR3 extends over 19 amino acids. V was clipped by 3 bases and J by 2 bases; unmatched bases: 12. The CDR3 DNA sequence: TGTGCCAGCAGCTTTAGAGGGAACCGGGACAGGGGTAACACCGGGGAGCTGTTTTTT. Residues: CASSFRGNRDRGNTGELFF.

The V call is TRBV7-8, the J call TRBJ2-5; TRBD2 aligns across 12 bases. There are 16 residues in the CDR3. Germline lookup yields CDR1 SGHVS and CDR2 FQNEAQ. V dropped 6 bases and J dropped 4; count of bases not matched to a gene: 9. Here the CDR3 reads CASSYGLAGYGETQYF. The CDR3 DNA is TGTGCCAGCAGTTACGGACTAGCGGGGTATGGAGAGACCCAGTACTTC. The whole variable domain, remainder taken from reference TRBV7-8 and TRBJ2-5, is GAGVSQSPRYKVAKRGQDVALRCDPISGHVSLFWYQQALGQGPEFLTYFQNEAQLDKSGLPSDRFFAERPEGSVSTLKIQRTQQEDSAVYLCASSYGLAGYGETQYFGPGTRLLVL.

CDR3 sequence (DNA): TGTGCCAGTAGGAAACAGGGAGCTAACTATGGCTACACCTTC. This sequence encodes CASRKQGANYGYTF. The gene calls are TRBV19 and TRBJ1-2; weak D call: TRBD1 (6 bases). V was trimmed by 6 bases and J by 0 bases, leaving 11 bases between them. The CDR3 is 14 amino acids. Germline CDR1 LNHDA, CDR2 SQIVND (reference sequence).

The chain has TRBV7-2 and TRBJ2-1; TRBD1 agrees at 9 bases. Unmatched junction bases numbered 6, after V lost 5 bases and J lost 4 bases. Germline assignment: CDR1 SGHTA and CDR2 FQGNSA. The CDR3 totals 15 residues. CDR3 nucleotide sequence: TGTGCCAGCAGCAGCGACAGGGGGGAGTACAATGAGCAGTTCTTC. Translation: CASSSDRGEYNEQFF.

A word on this clone: The junction differs from germline at one of its ends, possibly a read error. The chain couples TRBV7-8 to TRBJ1-4; 11 bases are shared with TRBD1. This CDR3 spans 11 amino acids. CDR1 and CDR2 from the germline V gene are SGHVS and FQNEAQ. The CDR3 DNA sequence: TGTGCCAGCAGCGGCGGACAGGGGGCTATTTTT. It specifies CASSGGQGAIF.

This clone was seen more than once but under ten times. The chain employs TRBV4-2 and TRBJ1-3; 7 nucleotides line up with TRBD1. This CDR3 has 17 residues. Germline CDR1 reads LGHNA; CDR2 reads YNFKEQ. Losses at the gene ends were 0 bases for V and 3 bases for J; bases not matched to a gene: 8. CDR3 region: CASSQDPLTGVGNTIYF. Written as DNA, the CDR3 is TGTGCCAGCAGCCAAGATCCCCTAACAGGGGTTGGAAACACCATATATTTT.

The rearrangement uses TRBV6-2 or TRBV6-3 and TRBJ2-3, with 10 positions matching TRBD1. Germline V CDR1 and CDR2: MNHEY, SVGEGT. This CDR3 has 15 residues. The trim removed 6 bases at V and 5 bases at J, leaving 8 bases unmatched. This chain's CDR3 is CASSKTGTGVDTQYF. The CDR3 nucleotides read TGTGCCAGCAGCAAAACGGGGACAGGGGTAGATACGCAGTATTTT.

In nucleotides, the CDR3 is TGTGCCAGCAGTTCCGCATCACCGGGACAGACGCAGTATTTT. It translates to CASSSASPGQTQYF. This chain joins TRBV27 and TRBJ2-3, with 7 bases identical to TRBD1. V lost 4 bases to trimming and J lost 9 bases; unmatched junction nucleotides: 10. CDR3 length: 14 residues. Germline V gene sequence: CDR1 MNHEY, CDR2 SMNVEV (reference sequence).

This sequence joins TRBV5-1 and TRBJ2-1; 8 positions match TRBD2. The V gene end was trimmed by 5 bases and the J gene end by 0 bases; junction bases not matched to a gene: 4. This CDR3 is built from 15 residues. The germline CDR1 and CDR2 sequences are SGHRS and YFSETQ. The CDR3 coding sequence is TGCGCCAGCAGTCTCGGGGGGGTCTCCTACAATGAGCAGTTCTTC. It specifies CASSLGGVSYNEQFF.

V is TRBV12-2 and J is TRBJ1-2; TRBD1 is the table's D call and was not checked against the DNA. TRBV12-2 is described as a pseudogene. The CDR3 covers 13 residues. CDR3 DNA sequence: TGTGCAAGTCGCTTAGAAGTTCAGAATGGCTACACCTTC. Amino acids: CASRLEVQNGYTF.

J is TRBJ2-7 and V is TRBV11-2; 9 bases agree with TRBD1. With 2 bases clipped from V and 1 base from J, the junction kept 9 bases outside the gene matches. Germline-derived CDR1 and CDR2 are SGHAT and FQNNGV. The CDR3 runs 17 residues. CDR3 residues: CASSLSSGGTGSYEQYF. CDR3 DNA sequence: TGTGCCAGCAGCTTATCGTCAGGCGGGACAGGGTCCTACGAGCAGTACTTC.

J is TRBJ2-5 and V is TRBV4-1; the D gene is possibly TRBD1 (6 bases). Trimming removed 0 bases at V and 5 bases at J, with 16 bases between. This CDR3 has 16 amino acids. CDR1 is MGHRA and CDR2 is YSYEKL in the germline V gene. The CDR3 protein is CASSQDALQGRETQYF. The CDR3 nucleotides read TGCGCCAGCAGCCAAGACGCGCTCCAGGGGCGGGAGACCCAGTACTTC.

This clone was seen a few times. This chain connects TRBV27 to TRBJ2-5; 9 bases fit TRBD1. This CDR3 region has 17 residues. Trimming cost V 3 bases and J 5 bases; bases outside gene matches: 13. Germline V gene sequence: CDR1 MNHEY, CDR2 SMNVEV (reference sequence). The CDR3 coding sequence is TGTGCCAGCAGTTTCTCAGGCCAGGGACAGGGCTACGAGACCCAGTACTTC. Amino acids: CASSFSGQGQGYETQYF.

This chain uses TRBV11-2 with TRBJ2-7; the match to TRBD2 covers 7 bases. Per germline, CDR1 SGHAT and CDR2 FQNNGV. J was trimmed by 4 bases and V by 3 bases; bases with no gene match: 9. The CDR3 length is 15 residues. Written as DNA, the CDR3 is TGTGCCAGCAGCTTGGGCGGGGGACCCTTTTACGAGCAGTACTTC. It codes for CASSLGGGPFYEQYF.

The gene calls are TRBV20-1 and TRBJ2-3, with D tentatively TRBD2 (5 bases). V was pared by 4 bases and J by 10 bases, with 12 bases between. The germline CDR1 and CDR2 sequences are DFQATT and SNEGSKA (reference sequence). The CDR3 has 11 amino acids. The CDR3 region is CSAIGGPSQYF. The CDR3 coding sequence is TGCAGTGCTATAGGCGGGCCTTCGCAGTATTTT.

The J gene is TRBJ1-1, the V gene TRBV27; a weak D match, TRBD1 (6 bases). CDR3 length equals 17 residues. CDR1 is MNHEY, CDR2 SMNVEV, per germline (reference sequence). V was clipped by 6 bases and J by 4 bases, with 24 bases between them. CDR3 sequence: CASRFSGRGMVATEAFF. For the CDR3, the DNA is TGTGCCAGCAGATTCTCGGGTAGGGGGATGGTGGCCACTGAAGCTTTCTTT.